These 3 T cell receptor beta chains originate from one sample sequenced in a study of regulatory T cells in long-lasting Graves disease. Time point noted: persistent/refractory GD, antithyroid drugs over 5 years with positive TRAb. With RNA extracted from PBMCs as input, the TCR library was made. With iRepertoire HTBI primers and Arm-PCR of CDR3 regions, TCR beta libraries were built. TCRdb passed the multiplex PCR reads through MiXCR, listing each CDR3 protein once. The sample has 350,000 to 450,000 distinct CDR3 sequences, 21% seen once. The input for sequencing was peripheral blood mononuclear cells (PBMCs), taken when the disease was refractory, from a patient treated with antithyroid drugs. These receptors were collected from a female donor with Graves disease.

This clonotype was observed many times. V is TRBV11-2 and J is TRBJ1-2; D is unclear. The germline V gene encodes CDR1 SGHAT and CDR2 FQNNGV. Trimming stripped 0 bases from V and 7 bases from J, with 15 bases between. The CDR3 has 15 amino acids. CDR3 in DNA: TGTGCCAGCAGCTTAGATCCGGGAAGGAGAGGTGGCTACACCTTC. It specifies CASSLDPGRRGGYTF.

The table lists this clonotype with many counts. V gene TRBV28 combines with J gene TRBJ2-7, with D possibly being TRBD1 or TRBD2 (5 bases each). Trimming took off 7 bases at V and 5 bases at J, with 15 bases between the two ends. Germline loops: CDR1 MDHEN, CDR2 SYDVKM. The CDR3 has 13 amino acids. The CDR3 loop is CASTPTRGNEQYF. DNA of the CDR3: TGTGCCAGCACTCCGACCCGGGGCAACGAGCAGTACTTC.

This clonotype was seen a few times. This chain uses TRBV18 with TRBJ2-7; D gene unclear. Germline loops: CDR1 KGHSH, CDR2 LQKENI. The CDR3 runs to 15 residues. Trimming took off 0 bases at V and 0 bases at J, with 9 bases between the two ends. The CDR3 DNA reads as TGTGCCAGCTCACCACCCTCATCTAGCTCCTACGAGCAGTACTTC. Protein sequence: CASSPPSSSSYEQYF.